The text below deals with one T cell receptor (beta chain). The antigen is undetermined. The CDR3 covers 16 residues. Per germline, CDR1 KGHSH and CDR2 LQKENI. The ends were cut back, 2 bases at V and 1 base at J, with 15 bases in the middle. These data are taken from a study of cytomegalovirus exposure and HLA in healthy donors. 60 Vbeta and 13 Jbeta primers were used in PCR. Method: immunoSEQ multiplex PCR; TCRdb's copy keeps in-frame clones and lacks some. The data hold 98,000 or so clones, with 70% to 80% observed a single time. Whole-study findings and limits: In a later analysis, V- and J-gene trimming of beta chains associated with a DCLRE1C missense variant, replicated independently.

The sequencing input was PBMCs. The rearrangement uses TRBV18 and TRBJ2-7; D possibly corresponds to TRBD1 (5 bases). This receptor was identified in a female donor in good health and CMV-seronegative. CDR3 region: CASSPNTRGASYEQYF. DNA of the CDR3: TGTGCCAGCTCACCAAATACAAGGGGCGCTTCCTACGAGCAGTACTTC. The full variable domain, its missing parts supplied by reference TRBV18 and TRBJ2-7, is NAGVMQNPRHLVRRRGQEARLRCSPMKGHSHVYWYRQLPEEGLKFMVYLQKENIIDESGMPKERFSAEFPKEGPSILRIQQVVRGDSAAYFCASSPNTRGASYEQYFGPGTRLTVT.